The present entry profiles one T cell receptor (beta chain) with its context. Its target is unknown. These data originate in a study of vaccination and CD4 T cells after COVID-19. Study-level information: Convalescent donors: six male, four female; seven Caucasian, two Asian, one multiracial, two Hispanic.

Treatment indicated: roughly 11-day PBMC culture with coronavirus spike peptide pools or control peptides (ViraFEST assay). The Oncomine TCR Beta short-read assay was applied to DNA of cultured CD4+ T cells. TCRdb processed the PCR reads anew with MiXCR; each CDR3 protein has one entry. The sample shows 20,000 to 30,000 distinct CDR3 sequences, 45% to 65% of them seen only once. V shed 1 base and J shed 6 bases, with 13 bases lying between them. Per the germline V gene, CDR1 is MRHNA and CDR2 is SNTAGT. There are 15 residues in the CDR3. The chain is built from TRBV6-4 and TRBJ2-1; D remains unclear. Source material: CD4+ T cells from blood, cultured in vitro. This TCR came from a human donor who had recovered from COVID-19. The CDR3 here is CASSDFRAFGNEQFF. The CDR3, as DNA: TGTGCCAGCAGTGACTTCAGAGCGTTCGGCAATGAGCAGTTCTTC.